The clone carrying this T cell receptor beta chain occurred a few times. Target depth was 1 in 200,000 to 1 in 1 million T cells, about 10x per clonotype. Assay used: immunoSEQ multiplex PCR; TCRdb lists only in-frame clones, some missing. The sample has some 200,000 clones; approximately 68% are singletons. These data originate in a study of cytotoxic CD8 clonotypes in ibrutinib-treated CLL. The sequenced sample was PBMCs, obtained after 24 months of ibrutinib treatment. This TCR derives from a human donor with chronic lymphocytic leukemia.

CDR3 nucleotide sequence: TGTGCCAGCAGCACGGCGACAGGGCGGGAGACCCAGTACTTC. Amino acids: CASSTATGRETQYF. The chain carries TRBV7-9 and TRBJ2-5; 7 bases align to TRBD1. Trimming at V came to 5 bases and at J to 5 bases, leaving 8 bases not matched to a gene. The CDR3 length is 14 residues. Germline values: CDR1 SEHNR, CDR2 FQNEAQ (reference sequence).